This T cell receptor (beta chain) derives from a study of regulatory T cells in long-lasting Graves disease. General study findings and limits: Limited samples may have lowered accuracy. Favored gene segments in persistent disease were TRBV28, TRBJ1-2 and TRBJ2-5.

The authors built TCR beta libraries using iRepertoire HTBI primers and Arm-PCR of CDR3 regions. Each CDR3 protein gets one entry after TCRdb re-called the multiplex PCR reads with MiXCR. The sample holds some 490,000 distinct CDR3 sequences, around 13% seen once. The sample holds a few counts of this clonotype. Its antigen is not known. The sample's time point: newly diagnosed GD, antithyroid drugs for less than 3 months. PBMC RNA served as the TCR library source. The germline V gene encodes CDR1 MNHEY and CDR2 SMNVEV (reference sequence). This CDR3 has 15 amino acids. V lost 6 bases, J lost 6 bases, and 18 bases lay in between. This sample was also put to use in a study of T cells in Graves' hyperthyroidism and ophthalmopathy. That work states: Carried out on the TCR CDR3, a first-round RT-PCR used the HTBI primer set. Stable hyperthyroidism and ophthalmopathy were separated using 13 V-J signatures.

The chain uses TRBV27 and TRBJ2-1; possibly TRBD2 for D (5 bases). The receptor was derived from a woman in her 30s with Graves disease. The starting material was peripheral blood mononuclear cells (PBMCs), obtained at new diagnosis, from a patient treated with antithyroid drugs. CDR3 DNA sequence: TGTGCCAGCAGCCAGACTATTCCCTCCAGCAATGAGCAGTTCTTC. Its translation: CASSQTIPSSNEQFF.